This T cell receptor (beta chain) is from a study of T cell clonality in common variable immunodeficiency. Study-level findings and limits: Patient heterogeneity in the CVID cohort limited correlations between repertoire features and clinical complications. Reportedly, TCR beta sequences from common variable immunodeficiency showed fewer deletions and N-nucleotide insertions. Compared with healthy controls, CVID subjects showed increased TCRbeta clonality, mostly in about a third.

Concerning this clone: The antigen is not known. Sequencing ends 3 residues short of the CDR3 end; the germline J gene provides the rest.

The germline CDR1 and CDR2 sequences are SGHRS and YFSETQ. CDR3 length equals 14 residues. V was pared by 5 bases and J by 4 bases, with 8 bases of the junction left unmatched. Profiled with immunoSEQ multiplex PCR; TCRdb holds only in-frame clones, not every one. The table lists under 50,000 clones, with no singletons. The sequenced sample consisted of peripheral blood mononuclear cells. The chain employs TRBV5-1 and TRBJ1-1; 7 bases fit TRBD1. The receptor was isolated from a person aged 18 to 75 in good health. CDR3 sequence reads: CASSNRQGSTEAFF. CDR3 bases read: TGCGCCAGCAGTAATCGACAGGGTTCCACTGAA.